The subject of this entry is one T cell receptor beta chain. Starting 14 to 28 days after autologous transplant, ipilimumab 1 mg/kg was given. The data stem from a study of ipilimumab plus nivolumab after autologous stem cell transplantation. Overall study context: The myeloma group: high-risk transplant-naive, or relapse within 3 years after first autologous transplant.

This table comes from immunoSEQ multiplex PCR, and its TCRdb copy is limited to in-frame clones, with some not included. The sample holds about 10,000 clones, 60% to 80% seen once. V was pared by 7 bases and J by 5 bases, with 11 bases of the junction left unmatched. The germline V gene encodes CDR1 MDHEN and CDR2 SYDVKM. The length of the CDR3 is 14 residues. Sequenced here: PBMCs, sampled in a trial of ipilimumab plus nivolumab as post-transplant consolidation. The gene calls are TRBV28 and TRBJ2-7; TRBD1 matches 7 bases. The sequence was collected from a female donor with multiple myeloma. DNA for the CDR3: TGTGCCAGCATTGGGGGCAGGGGGACCAACGAGCAGTACTTC. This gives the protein CASIGGRGTNEQYF.